What follows describes a single TCR beta chain. Method: immunoSEQ multiplex PCR; TCRdb's copy keeps in-frame clones and lacks some. Of over 200,000 clones listed, roughly 90% are singletons. This sample is drawn from a study of blood T cell repertoires in COVID-19. In the study overall: Sample material is recorded as cDNA or gDNA derived from T cells, B-cell-depleted T cells, or PBMCs.

V lost 3 bases, J lost 3 bases, and 5 bases stayed unmatched. CDR3 length: 15 amino acids. From germline, CDR1 is LNHNV and CDR2 YYDKDF (reference sequence). The receptor was derived from a woman aged 30 to 39 with acute or convalescent COVID-19. The specimen sequenced was peripheral blood. V gene TRBV15 combines with J gene TRBJ2-3; 8 bases are shared with TRBD2. DNA of the CDR3: TGTGCCACCAGCAGTCCAGCGGGAGAAACAGATACGCAGTATTTT. Its translation is CATSSPAGETDTQYF. Combining the CDR3 with reference TRBV15 and TRBJ2-3 gives the whole variable domain DAMVIQNPRYQVTQFGKPVTLSCSQTLNHNVMYWYQQKSSQAPKLLFHYYDKDFNNEADTPDNFQSRRPNTSFCFLDIRSPGLGDTAMYLCATSSPAGETDTQYFGPGTRLTVL.